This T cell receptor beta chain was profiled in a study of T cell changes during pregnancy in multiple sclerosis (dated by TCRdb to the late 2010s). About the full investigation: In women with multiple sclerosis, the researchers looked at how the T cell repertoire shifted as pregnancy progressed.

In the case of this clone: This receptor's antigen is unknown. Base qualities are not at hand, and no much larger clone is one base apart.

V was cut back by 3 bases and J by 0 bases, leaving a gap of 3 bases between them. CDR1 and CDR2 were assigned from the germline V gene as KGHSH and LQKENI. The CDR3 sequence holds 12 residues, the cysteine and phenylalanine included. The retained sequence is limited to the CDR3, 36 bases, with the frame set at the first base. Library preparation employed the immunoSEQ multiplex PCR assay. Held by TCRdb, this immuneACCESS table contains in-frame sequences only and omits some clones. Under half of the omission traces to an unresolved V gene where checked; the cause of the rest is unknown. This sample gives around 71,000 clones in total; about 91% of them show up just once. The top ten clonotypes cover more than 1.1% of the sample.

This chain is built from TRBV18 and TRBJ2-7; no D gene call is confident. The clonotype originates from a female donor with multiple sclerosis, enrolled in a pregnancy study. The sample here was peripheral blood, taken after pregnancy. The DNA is TGTGCCAGCTCACCGAGCTCCTACGAGCAGTACTTC. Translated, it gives CASSPSSYEQYF.